The 11 T cell receptor beta chains below come from one sample, sequenced in a study of T cell changes during pregnancy in multiple sclerosis. Only in-frame clones appear in the TCRdb table, and some are missing; sequencing was by immunoSEQ multiplex PCR. The data contain some 74,000 clones, approximately 92% of them singletons. The sequencing here drew on peripheral blood, taken before pregnancy. All receptors come from a female donor with multiple sclerosis, enrolled in a pregnancy study.

The genes are TRBV28 and TRBJ1-1; D is undetermined. The CDR3 spans 12 residues. V was shortened by 6 bases and J by 3 bases, with 8 bases between the two germline ends. From germline, CDR1 is MDHEN and CDR2 SYDVKM. The CDR3 bases are TGTGCCAGCAGAAGTGGGCACACTGAAGCTTTCTTT. Protein sequence: CASRSGHTEAFF.

This clone was recorded once. The chain links TRBV29-1 to TRBJ2-5; perhaps TRBD2 as D (5 bases). V lost 0 bases to trimming and J lost 3 bases, with 14 bases between them. The CDR3 spans 15 residues. Germline CDR1 and CDR2: SQVTM and ANQGSEA. The CDR3 here is CSVEDLVSEEETQYF. DNA for the CDR3: TGCAGCGTTGAAGATCTTGTTAGCGAGGAAGAGACCCAGTACTTC.

The genes are TRBV5-6 and TRBJ1-2; 8 bases map to TRBD1. Germline V gene data show CDR1 as SGHDT and CDR2 as YYEEEE. V shed 2 bases and J 8 bases; nucleotides not matched to a gene: 5. This CDR3 spans 13 amino acids. CDR3 coding DNA: TGTGCCAGCAGCTTCGGACAGGGCGGGGGCTACACCTTC. Its protein product is CASSFGQGGGYTF.

J is TRBJ1-1 and V is TRBV6-6, with 9 bases identical to TRBD1. This CDR3 is built from 15 residues. Germline V lookup: CDR1 MNHNY, CDR2 SVGAGI (reference sequence). J gave up 4 bases and V 5 bases, and 8 bases lay outside the gene matches. CDR3 sequence (DNA): TGTGCCAGCAGTCAACCCGGGACAGGGTCCACTGAAGCTTTCTTT. This translates into CASSQPGTGSTEAFF.

This chain links TRBV9 with TRBJ2-7; maybe TRBD1 (6 bases). Germline lookup yields CDR1 SGDLS and CDR2 YYNGEE. This CDR3 comprises 15 residues. Deletions cut 0 bases from V and 7 bases from J, with 17 bases between. CDR3 region: CASSVVETGSSEQYF. CDR3 in DNA: TGTGCCAGCAGCGTAGTTGAAACAGGGTCGTCGGAGCAGTACTTC. Filled out from reference TRBV9 and TRBJ2-7, the complete variable domain reads DSGVTQTPKHLITATGQRVTLRCSPRSGDLSVYWYQQSLDQGLQFLIQYYNGEERAKGNILERFSAQQFPDLHSELNLSSLELGDSALYFCASSVVETGSSEQYFGPGTRLTVT.

J is TRBJ2-5 and V is TRBV9; 7 nucleotides agree with TRBD1. CDR3 size: 19 residues. Germline CDR1 reads SGDLS; CDR2 reads YYNGEE. J lost 4 bases, V lost 0 bases, and 18 bases had no gene match. CDR3 coding DNA: TGTGCCAGCAGCGTAGCCGCACAGGGTTTTACAGGGGCCCGAGAGACCCAGTACTTC. Translated: CASSVAAQGFTGARETQYF.

The V and J genes are TRBV14 and TRBJ2-1; the match to TRBD2 covers 11 bases. The CDR3 is made up of 15 amino acids. Germline V CDR1 and CDR2: SGHDN, FVKESK. J lost 0 bases, V lost 8 bases, and 3 bases had no gene match. The chain's CDR3 is CASSSGRNSYNEQFF. The DNA for the CDR3 is TGTGCCAGCTCTAGCGGGAGGAACTCCTACAATGAGCAGTTCTTC.

This chain uses TRBV19 with TRBJ1-2; D is perhaps TRBD1 (6 bases). The CDR3 totals 16 residues. CDR1 is LNHDA, CDR2 SQIVND, per germline (reference sequence). With 7 bases removed from V and 0 bases from J, the gap between germline ends came to 18 bases. The CDR3 loop is CASMPTTGQSNYGYTF. In DNA form, the CDR3 reads TGTGCCAGTATGCCGACTACTGGACAGTCTAACTATGGCTACACCTTC.

The genes are TRBV6-5 and TRBJ1-4, with 10 bases that match TRBD1. This CDR3 has 15 residues. Trimming took 0 bases from V and 8 from J; bases not matched to a gene: 3. Germline CDR1 MNHEY, CDR2 SVGAGI. DNA of the CDR3: TGTGCCAGCAGTTACTCCGGGACAGGGGACGAAAAACTGTTTTTT. Translated: CASSYSGTGDEKLFF.

The chain employs TRBV29-1 and TRBJ1-2; the match to TRBD1 covers 8 bases. The CDR3 has 14 residues. With V trimmed by 4 bases and J by 3 bases, 7 bases remained unmatched. Germline CDR1 SQVTM, CDR2 ANQGSEA. CDR3 sequence (DNA): TGCAGCGTTGTTCGAGCAGGGGGCGACTATGGCTACACCTTC. Translated, it gives CSVVRAGGDYGYTF.

The gene calls are TRBV4-3 and TRBJ2-7, with a weak D call TRBD2 (5 bases). This CDR3 has 17 residues. The V end lost 0 bases, the J end lost 2 bases, and 17 bases lay between the germline ends. Germline V gene data show CDR1 as LGHNA and CDR2 as YSLEER. CDR3: CASSQEWRSSQTYEQYF. In DNA form, the CDR3 reads TGCGCCAGCAGCCAAGAATGGAGGAGCAGCCAAACCTACGAGCAGTACTTC.